The 25 T cell receptor beta chains below all came from one sample that was sequenced in a study of identical twins. A single record per CDR3 protein comes from TCRdb applying MiXCR to the 5' RACE reads. Found here are some 560,000 distinct CDR3 sequences, approximately 9.6% of them singletons; the top ten hold roughly 3%. The data also belong to a second study, concerning yellow fever vaccine responses in identical twins.

The sequencing sample was made of PBMCs. The receptors stem from a woman between 18 and 30 years old in good health.

This clonotype was counted only a few times. The chain couples TRBV28 to TRBJ1-1; a weak D match, TRBD1 (6 bases). Germline V gene sequence: CDR1 MDHEN, CDR2 SYDVKM. V shed 7 bases and J shed 0 bases, with 15 bases lying between them. The CDR3 runs to 15 residues. The CDR3, as DNA: TGTGCCAGCACTCCCGGGACAAGTATGAACACTGAAGCTTTCTTT. This codes for CASTPGTSMNTEAFF.

This clonotype was found many times. CDR3 sequence: CAWGLAGGQETQYF. The CDR3 DNA follows: TGTGCCTGGGGACTAGCGGGGGGTCAAGAGACCCAGTACTTC. V gene TRBV30 combines with J gene TRBJ2-5; 14 bases are a match to TRBD2. The ends lost 5 bases at V and 2 bases at J; junction bases unmatched: 1. From germline, CDR1 is GTSNPN and CDR2 SVGIG (reference sequence). The CDR3 is 14 residues long. Supplemented by reference TRBV30 and TRBJ2-5, the full variable domain reads SQTIHQWPATLVQPVGSPLSLECTVEGTSNPNLYWYRQAAGRGLQLLFYSVGIGQISSEVPQNLSASRPQDRQFILSSKKLLLSDSGFYLCAWGLAGGQETQYFGPGTRLLVL.

V is TRBV20-1 and J is TRBJ2-2, with TRBD2 matching 9 bases. The CDR3 has 16 amino acids. CDR1 and CDR2 from the germline V gene are DFQATT and SNEGSKA (reference sequence). With V trimmed by 6 bases and J by 4 bases, 12 bases remained unmatched. The CDR3 DNA reads TGCAGTGCGACGTTGTTAGCGGGAGTACCCACCGGGGAGCTGTTTTTT. Protein sequence: CSATLLAGVPTGELFF.

This clonotype has more than one count but fewer than ten. This chain links TRBV7-2 with TRBJ2-4, with a possible D match to TRBD2 (6 bases). The CDR3 runs 15 residues. CDR1 is SGHTA and CDR2 is FQGNSA in the germline V gene. The germline V and J ends were trimmed by 3 bases and 7 bases, with 16 bases remaining between them. DNA of the CDR3: TGTGCCAGCAGCTTCGGGGGAGGCCGGGGGAACATTCAGTACTTC. It codes for CASSFGGGRGNIQYF.

This sequence joins TRBV14 and TRBJ2-1, with 12 bases aligning to TRBD1. CDR1 is SGHDN and CDR2 is FVKESK in the germline V gene. This CDR3 region has 17 residues. After removal of 1 base from V and 8 bases from J, the junction contained 9 bases not matched to a gene. CDR3 DNA: TGTGCCAGCAGCCAAGCAGTATTGGGACAGGGGGCCGATGAGCAGTTCTTC. Amino acids: CASSQAVLGQGADEQFF.

The chain links TRBV6-2 or TRBV6-3 to TRBJ2-1, with D possibly matching TRBD2 (7 bases). The CDR3 is 14 amino acids. Germline V gene sequence: CDR1 MNHEY, CDR2 SVGEGT. Deletions cut 6 bases from V and 6 bases from J, with 15 bases between. As DNA, the CDR3 is TGTGCCAGCAGCCCCGGGGGGCTCTTCAATGAGCAGTTCTTC. Protein sequence: CASSPGGLFNEQFF.

This clonotype showed up just a few times. The V and J genes are TRBV29-1 and TRBJ2-7; 7 positions match TRBD1. The ends lost 1 base at V and 3 bases at J; junction bases unmatched: 3. Germline CDR1 reads SQVTM; CDR2 reads ANQGSEA. This CDR3 comprises 13 residues. DNA for the CDR3: TGCAGCGTTGAAGGGCCAGGGGGCTACGAGCAGTACTTC. Translation gives CSVEGPGGYEQYF.

Only a few counts were recorded for this clonotype. The rearrangement uses TRBV7-8 and TRBJ2-7; tentatively, D is TRBD1 (5 bases). This CDR3 spans 13 amino acids. The germline gives CDR1 SGHVS, CDR2 FQNEAQ. The V gene lost 1 base and the J gene lost 7 bases, with 11 bases spanning the gap. CDR3 residues: CASSLDQGREQYF. The CDR3 nucleotides are TGTGCCAGCAGCTTAGATCAGGGTCGAGAGCAGTACTTC.

In regard to this clonotype: One junction end disagrees with the germline gene, perhaps due to a read error. The chain links TRBV20-1 to TRBJ2-1; D gene uncertain. Germline V lookup: CDR1 DFQATT, CDR2 SNEGSKA (reference sequence). CDR3 length: 8 amino acids. Here the CDR3 DNA reads TGCAGTGCTAGAGAGGACGTCTTC. Its protein is CSAREDVF.

The chain joins TRBV12-3 or TRBV12-4 to TRBJ1-6, with D perhaps matching TRBD1 (6 bases). This CDR3 has 15 residues. The V end was cut by 7 bases, the J end by 0 bases, with 10 bases between. CDR3 residues: CASITGSSYNSPLHF. As DNA, the CDR3 is TGTGCCAGCATTACAGGGAGCTCCTATAATTCACCCCTCCACTTT.

This clonotype came up a few times. The chain is built from TRBV7-9 and TRBJ2-2, with D possibly matching TRBD1 (6 bases). The CDR3 is 15 amino acids. Trimming took 5 bases from V and 1 from J, leaving 11 bases between them. Germline lookup yields CDR1 SEHNR and CDR2 FQNEAQ (reference sequence). CDR3 protein: CASSEPGQNTGELFF. CDR3 coding DNA: TGTGCCAGCAGCGAACCGGGACAGAACACCGGGGAGCTGTTTTTT.

This clonotype was counted many times. CDR3 bases: TGCGCCAGCAGCTCCCGACAGGGGACAGATACGCAGTATTTT. Amino acids: CASSSRQGTDTQYF. This chain uses TRBV5-1 with TRBJ2-3, with TRBD1 identical over 8 bases. V lost 3 bases, J lost 3 bases, and 3 bases stayed unmatched. CDR3 length: 14 residues. Germline V gives CDR1 SGHRS, CDR2 YFSETQ.

This clonotype was counted between two and nine times. In nucleotides, the CDR3 is TGCGCCAGCAGCTTAGGACAGGCAACCCAAGAGACCCAGTACTTC. Its protein product is CASSLGQATQETQYF. This chain uses TRBV5-1 with TRBJ2-5; 7 bases are a match to TRBD1. The CDR3 spans 15 residues. Losses at the gene ends were 2 bases for V and 1 base for J; bases not matched to a gene: 5. Germline loops: CDR1 SGHRS, CDR2 YFSETQ.

V and J are TRBV7-9 and TRBJ1-4; a weak D match, TRBD1 (5 bases). Trimming cost V 1 base and J 8 bases, with 11 bases left between them. There are 14 residues in the CDR3. Germline-derived CDR1 and CDR2 are SEHNR and FQNEAQ (reference sequence). The CDR3 DNA reads TGTGCCAGCAGCTTAGACCTGGGGACCGAAAAACTGTTTTTT. Residues: CASSLDLGTEKLFF. Together with reference TRBV7-9 and TRBJ1-4, the CDR3 gives the full variable domain: DTGVSQNPRHKITKRGQNVTFRCDPISEHNRLYWYRQTLGQGPEFLTYFQNEAQLEKSRLLSDRFSAERPKGSFSTLEIQRTEQGDSAMYLCASSLDLGTEKLFFGSGTQLSVL.

V gene TRBV5-5 combines with J gene TRBJ1-2; perhaps TRBD1 as D (5 bases). The CDR3 runs 16 residues. Trimming removed 0 bases from V and 6 bases from J, with 18 bases in between. Germline assignment: CDR1 SGHKS and CDR2 YYEKEE (reference sequence). For the CDR3, the DNA is TGTGCCAGCAGCTTGGCGTTGGTCGAGGGGAAAAATGGCTACACCTTC. Its protein is CASSLALVEGKNGYTF.

In its sample, this clonotype was seen a few times. The rearrangement uses TRBV7-9 and TRBJ2-5, with 7 bases fitting TRBD1. The CDR3 sequence is 14 residues long. The V gene end was trimmed by 5 bases and the J gene end by 5 bases; junction bases not matched to a gene: 8. The V gene's germline CDR1 is SEHNR and CDR2 FQNEAQ (reference sequence). The CDR3, as DNA: TGTGCCAGCAGCCGGGACAGCCTCCGGGAGACCCAGTACTTC. Encoded protein: CASSRDSLRETQYF.

This sequence joins TRBV6-6 and TRBJ1-1; tentatively, D is TRBD1 (5 bases). The ends were cut back, 5 bases at V and 8 bases at J, with 12 bases in the middle. CDR1 and CDR2 from the germline V gene are MNHNY and SVGAGI (reference sequence). The CDR3 is 12 residues long. The CDR3 region has the DNA TGTGCCAGCAGTCATGACAGACTCGAAGCTTTCTTT. It specifies CASSHDRLEAFF.

The gene calls are TRBV6-1 and TRBJ2-5, with 7 bases that match TRBD1. J lost 4 bases, V lost 6 bases, and 8 bases had no gene match. The CDR3 has 14 residues. Germline CDR1 reads MNHNS; CDR2 reads SASEGT. CDR3 nucleotide sequence: TGTGCCAGCAGAAACACAGGGGTGGGAGAGACCCAGTACTTC. It translates to CASRNTGVGETQYF.

This clonotype came up many times. V gene TRBV27 combines with J gene TRBJ2-4, with 7 bases fitting TRBD1. CDR1 and CDR2 (germline): MNHEY, SMNVEV (reference sequence). The CDR3 sequence is 13 residues long. With V trimmed by 6 bases and J by 8 bases, 7 bases remained unmatched. CDR3 DNA: TGTGCCAGCAGCCGCTGGCAGGGGGACATTCAGTACTTC. Protein product: CASSRWQGDIQYF.

This clonotype has a handful of counts. This sequence joins TRBV7-8 and TRBJ2-1; 8 bases line up with TRBD2. The CDR3 is made up of 20 amino acids. Germline V gives CDR1 SGHVS, CDR2 FQNEAQ. Trimming cost V 3 bases and J 0 bases; bases outside gene matches: 16. DNA for the CDR3: TGTGCCAGCAGCTTTCTGGCGACCCCTAGCGGGTTAAGCTCCTACAATGAGCAGTTCTTC. It is translated as CASSFLATPSGLSSYNEQFF.

For this clonotype: Just one base apart from a much larger clone, this may be a read error. The V and J genes are TRBV20-1 and TRBJ2-1, with 8 bases matching TRBD2. The germline V gene encodes CDR1 DFQATT and CDR2 SNEGSKA (reference sequence). The CDR3 sequence is 16 residues long. As DNA, the CDR3 is TGCTGTGCTAGAGTCCAGCGGGAGAATTGGTGGGATGAGCAGTTCTTC. The encoded protein is CCARVQRENWWDEQFF.

In this sample, this clonotype turned up a few times. The chain uses TRBV20-1 and TRBJ2-1; weak D call: TRBD1 (5 bases). The CDR3 extends over 17 amino acids. V was pared by 4 bases and J by 0 bases, with 19 bases between. Germline V CDR1 and CDR2: DFQATT, SNEGSKA (reference sequence). CDR3 amino acids: CSANYIRRVSSYNEQFF. CDR3 nucleotides: TGCAGTGCTAACTATATCCGCAGGGTAAGCTCCTACAATGAGCAGTTCTTC.

The genes are TRBV28 and TRBJ2-2, with 8 positions matching TRBD2. In germline, CDR1 is MDHEN, CDR2 SYDVKM. The V gene end was trimmed by 6 bases and the J gene end by 5 bases; junction bases not matched to a gene: 8. The CDR3 totals 15 residues. The CDR3, as DNA: TGTGCCAGCAGGCACGGGGGGGGCATTACCGGGGAGCTGTTTTTT. The encoded protein is CASRHGGGITGELFF.

V is TRBV18 and J is TRBJ2-1, with 10 bases aligning to TRBD2. The CDR3 covers 16 residues. Looked up from germline, CDR1 is KGHSH and CDR2 is LQKENI. J gave up 6 bases and V 4 bases, and 9 bases lay outside the gene matches. The CDR3 DNA follows: TGTGCCAGCTCACACCAAGCGGGAGGGCCGGGCAATGAGCAGTTCTTC. Protein product: CASSHQAGGPGNEQFF. The complete variable domain, with remaining parts taken from reference TRBV18 and TRBJ2-1, reads NAGVMQNPRHLVRRRGQEARLRCSPMKGHSHVYWYRQLPEEGLKFMVYLQKENIIDESGMPKERFSAEFPKEGPSILRIQQVVRGDSAAYFCASSHQAGGPGNEQFFGPGTRLTVL.

This clonotype appeared a few times. The chain recombines TRBV2 with TRBJ2-7, with D possibly called TRBD1 or TRBD2 (5 bases each). The V end was cut by 3 bases, the J end by 6 bases, with 12 bases between. This CDR3 has 13 amino acids. CDR1 and CDR2 (germline): SNHLY, FYNNEI. The CDR3: CASSEWDLGEQYF. DNA of the CDR3: TGTGCCAGCAGTGAGTGGGACCTCGGCGAGCAGTACTTC.